The text below deals with one T cell receptor beta chain. This CDR3 has 12 amino acids. V lost 4 bases and J lost 7, with 9 bases in between. Germline lookup yields CDR1 SGHNT and CDR2 YYREEE (reference sequence). This entry comes from a study of control samples from healthy donors and cancer patients. Assay: immunoSEQ multiplex PCR; the TCRdb copy retains only in-frame clones and omits some. Among 20,000 to 30,000 clones listed, approximately 91% were seen once. This receptor was obtained from a man aged 50 to 59 with lung cancer. The chain is built from TRBV5-4 and TRBJ1-5, with a possible D match to TRBD1 (5 bases). Sequencing input: PBMCs. CDR3 DNA: TGTGCCAGCAGCACCGACAGCCAGCCCCAGCATTTT. Encoded protein: CASSTDSQPQHF. Based on the CDR3 plus reference TRBV5-4 and TRBJ1-5, the full variable domain is ETGVTQSPTHLIKTRGQQVTLRCSSQSGHNTVSWYQQALGQGPQFIFQYYREEENGRGNFPPRFSGLQFPNYSSELNVNALELDDSALYLCASSTDSQPQHFGDGTRLSIL.